This record covers a single T cell receptor beta chain. No antigen is known for it. The V and J ends lost 3 bases and 4 bases, in that order; junction bases with no gene match: 7. CDR1 and CDR2 from the germline V gene are SGHNT and YYREEE (reference sequence). The CDR3 has 15 amino acids. Reverse transcription of roughly 0.5 to 1 ug RNA used random hexamers. Coverage of TCR beta CDR3 amplification by immunoSEQ multiplex PCR extended to 54 Vbeta and 13 Jbeta. TCRdb fed the immunoSEQ multiplex PCR reads into MiXCR, producing one record per CDR3 protein. The sample lists roughly 400,000 distinct CDR3 sequences, more than 80% occurring once. The patients who served as multiple sclerosis controls were treatment-naive and had stable or active relapsing-remitting disease that fulfilled the revised McDonald criteria. Both CD4+ and CD8+ T cells were negatively isolated, and TEMRA cells underwent FACS enrichment.

The sample originates from a study of CD8 T cells in Susac syndrome. Findings and caveats of the study: That the number of individuals in its TCR sequencing and HLA analysis was relatively small was acknowledged by the study.

The sequencing input was CD8+ T cells from PBMCs. The TCR sequence derives from a human donor with multiple sclerosis. The V call is TRBV5-4, the J call TRBJ2-5; 9 bases line up with TRBD2. CDR3 nucleotide sequence: TGTGCCAGCAGCTCCCCGGGACTAGCAGGAGAGACCCAGTACTTC. Translated, it gives CASSSPGLAGETQYF.